The rows below give T cell receptor beta chains drawn from one sample of a study of CD8 T cells in Susac syndrome. TCRdb passed the immunoSEQ multiplex PCR reads through MiXCR, listing each CDR3 protein once. The table includes some 76,000 distinct CDR3 sequences, roughly 91% detected once. The sample taken for sequencing was CD8+ T cells from PBMCs. The receptors were gathered from a human donor with multiple sclerosis. CDR3s include the opening cysteine and the closing phenylalanine or tryptophan. Each record gives: CDR3 protein, CDR3 DNA, J gene, CDR3 length, clone size, D gene, V gene. D genes are given only for firm matches. Clone size is stated in some rows and not others, as once, few, many or a class when expanded.

CASSFEGETQYF | TGTGCCAGCAGTTTCGAGGGAGAGACCCAGTACTTC | TRBJ2-5 | 12 | . | . | TRBV12-3/TRBV12-4
CASSPGRIPGELFF | TGTGCCAGCAGTCCGGGACGGATTCCCGGGGAGCTGTTTTTT | TRBJ2-2 | 14 | . | . | TRBV5-4
CASSPRDRGKAPLHF | TGTGCCAGCAGTCCTCGGGACAGGGGGAAGGCACCCCTCCACTTT | TRBJ1-6 | 15 | . | TRBD1 | TRBV12-3/TRBV12-4
CASSLVGNSPLHF | TGTGCCAGCAGTTTGGTGGGAAATTCACCCCTCCACTTT | TRBJ1-6 | 13 | . | . | TRBV28
CASSLDSDYEQYF | TGTGCCAGCAGCTTAGATTCGGACTACGAGCAGTACTTC | TRBJ2-7 | 13 | . | . | TRBV11-2
CASSQRGSPTYGYTF | TGTGCCAGCAGCCAACGGGGCAGCCCCACCTATGGCTACACCTTC | TRBJ1-2 | 15 | . | . | TRBV3-1
CASSPGMSNQPQHF | TGCGCCAGCAGCCCCGGTATGAGCAATCAGCCCCAGCATTTT | TRBJ1-5 | 14 | . | . | TRBV4-1
CASSQSREVSGNTIYF | TGCGCCAGCAGTCAGTCGCGAGAAGTCTCTGGAAACACCATATATTTT | TRBJ1-3 | 16 | . | . | TRBV23-1
CASSLGQAGNTEAFF | TGCGCCAGCAGCTTAGGACAAGCTGGGAACACTGAAGCTTTCTTT | TRBJ1-1 | 15 | . | . | TRBV5-1
CASSFGLVSEQFF | TGTGCCAGCAGCTTCGGACTAGTAAGTGAGCAGTTCTTC | TRBJ2-1 | 13 | . | TRBD2 | TRBV14
CASSQDPVFTEAFF | TGTGCCAGCAGCCAAGATCCGGTTTTCACTGAAGCTTTCTTT | TRBJ1-1 | 14 | . | . | TRBV3-1
CATSAGGYEQFF | TGTGCCACCAGTGCGGGGGGGTATGAGCAGTTCTTC | TRBJ2-1 | 12 | . | TRBD2 | TRBV24-1
CASSQERPPAQYF | TGTGCCAGCAGCCAAGAGAGGCCTCCGGCGCAGTATTTT | TRBJ2-3 | 13 | . | . | TRBV3-1
CASSYAPPGQSSYEQYF | TGTGCCAGCAGTTATGCCCCCCCGGGACAGAGCTCCTACGAGCAGTACTTC | TRBJ2-7 | 17 | . | TRBD1 | TRBV6-5
CASSVGGYEQFF | TGTGCCAGCAGCGTAGGAGGGTATGAGCAGTTCTTC | TRBJ2-1 | 12 | once | . | TRBV9
CASSQSGFSKNIQYF | TGTGCCAGCAGCCAAAGCGGTTTTTCCAAAAACATTCAGTACTTC | TRBJ2-4 | 15 | . | . | TRBV11-2
CASTESGDPYEQYF | TGTGCCAGCACCGAAAGCGGGGATCCCTACGAGCAGTACTTC | TRBJ2-7 | 14 | . | TRBD2 | TRBV7-8
CASSPFPGELFF | TGTGCCAGCAGCCCCTTTCCCGGGGAGCTGTTTTTT | TRBJ2-2 | 12 | once | . | TRBV7-9
CASGGYEKLFF | TGTGCCAGCGGGGGATATGAAAAACTGTTTTTT | TRBJ1-4 | 11 | once | . | TRBV25-1
CSVTGVWTGELFF | TGCAGCGTCACAGGGGTGTGGACCGGGGAGCTGTTTTTT | TRBJ2-2 | 13 | . | TRBD1 | TRBV29-1
CASSIEGQPQHF | TGTGCCAGTAGTATAGAAGGGCAGCCCCAGCATTTT | TRBJ1-5 | 12 | . | . | TRBV19
CASSQDPAPNEQFF | TGCGCCAGCAGCCAAGACCCCGCCCCCAATGAGCAGTTCTTC | TRBJ2-1 | 14 | . | . | TRBV4-3
CASSQLTGAGDSPLHF | TGTGCCAGCAGTCAACTAACAGGGGCAGGGGATTCACCCCTCCACTTT | TRBJ1-6 | 16 | . | TRBD1 | TRBV27
CASSQASPGRHSAKNIQYF | TGCGCCAGCAGCCAAGCCTCACCAGGGAGACACTCGGCCAAAAACATTCAGTACTTC | TRBJ2-4 | 19 | . | . | TRBV4-1
CASSARQDQETQYF | TGTGCCAGCAGCGCTAGACAGGACCAAGAGACCCAGTACTTC | TRBJ2-5 | 14 | . | . | TRBV9
CASSPFSGRAGYEQYF | TGTGCCAGCAGTCCCTTTAGCGGGAGGGCCGGATACGAGCAGTACTTC | TRBJ2-7 | 16 | . | TRBD2 | TRBV12-3/TRBV12-4
CASSWDRSNEKLFF | TGTGCCAGTAGCTGGGACAGATCCAATGAAAAACTGTTTTTT | TRBJ1-4 | 14 | . | TRBD1 | TRBV19
CSVVVTEAFF | TGCAGCGTTGTAGTCACTGAAGCTTTCTTT | TRBJ1-1 | 10 | few | . | TRBV29-1
CASSPTGNQPQHF | TGTGCCAGTAGTCCTACGGGGAATCAGCCCCAGCATTTT | TRBJ1-5 | 13 | few | . | TRBV19
CASSLLAVRNTGELFF | TGTGCCAGCAGCCTACTAGCGGTCAGGAACACCGGGGAGCTGTTTTTT | TRBJ2-2 | 16 | . | TRBD2 | TRBV6-2/TRBV6-3
CASSQPGADTQYF | TGTGCCAGCAGCCAACCGGGGGCAGATACGCAGTATTTT | TRBJ2-3 | 13 | . | . | TRBV4-2
CASSLVGSSGGTVLNEQFF | TGTGCCAGCAGTCTGGTCGGGTCGAGCGGGGGAACCGTCCTAAATGAGCAGTTCTTC | TRBJ2-1 | 19 | . | TRBD2 | TRBV12-3/TRBV12-4
CASSSRTSGPTYEQYF | TGTGCCAGCAGTTCCCGGACTAGCGGGCCTACCTACGAGCAGTACTTC | TRBJ2-7 | 16 | . | TRBD2 | TRBV28
CASSVEDTGELFF | TGTGCCAGCAGCGTAGAGGACACCGGGGAGCTGTTTTTT | TRBJ2-2 | 13 | . | . | TRBV9
CASSLTIVGGGRKLYEQYF | TGTGCCAGCAGTTTAACGATAGTTGGCGGGGGGCGGAAGTTGTACGAGCAGTACTTC | TRBJ2-7 | 19 | once | TRBD2 | TRBV27
CASSLGQINEKLFF | TGTGCCAGCAGCTTGGGACAGATTAATGAAAAACTGTTTTTT | TRBJ1-4 | 14 | . | TRBD1 | TRBV11-2
CASIPGAGALSSYEQYF | TGTGCCAGCATCCCCGGAGCAGGGGCGCTTAGCTCCTACGAGCAGTACTTC | TRBJ2-7 | 17 | . | . | TRBV28
CASSEGDQPQHF | TGTGCCAGCAGCGAGGGGGATCAGCCCCAGCATTTT | TRBJ1-5 | 12 | . | . | TRBV5-6
CASSPGWGANTGELFF | TGTGCCAGCAGCCCTGGATGGGGGGCGAACACCGGGGAGCTGTTTTTT | TRBJ2-2 | 16 | . | . | TRBV7-6
CSVVSSGSTDTQYF | TGCAGCGTTGTATCTAGCGGAAGCACAGATACGCAGTATTTT | TRBJ2-3 | 14 | . | TRBD2 | TRBV29-1
CASRAGPKDKNIQYF | TGTGCCAGCAGGGCTGGCCCTAAGGACAAAAACATTCAGTACTTC | TRBJ2-4 | 15 | once | . | TRBV11-3
CASSEGETGPQHF | TGTGCCAGCAGTGAAGGGGAGACGGGGCCCCAGCATTTT | TRBJ1-5 | 13 | . | . | TRBV6-1
CASSSPRGGVDLFF | TGTGCCAGCAGTTCCCCCCGGGGGGGGGTGGATCTGTTTTTT | TRBJ1-4 | 14 | . | . | TRBV28
CASSQEDGADAEAFF | TGCGCCAGCAGCCAAGAAGACGGGGCAGACGCTGAAGCTTTCTTT | TRBJ1-1 | 15 | . | . | TRBV4-3
CASSLSSGSDEQYF | TGTGCCAGCAGTTTATCTAGCGGGAGCGACGAGCAGTACTTC | TRBJ2-7 | 14 | . | TRBD2 | TRBV28
CASSFGGSYVVRETQYF | TGTGCCAGCAGCTTCGGCGGGAGCTATGTTGTAAGGGAGACCCAGTACTTC | TRBJ2-5 | 17 | . | TRBD2 | TRBV5-6
CASSSQGGSHGYTF | TGTGCCAGCAGTTCCCAGGGGGGCTCGCATGGCTACACCTTC | TRBJ1-2 | 14 | . | TRBD1 | TRBV6-5
CASSPAVANTGELFF | TGTGCCAGCAGCCCCGCAGTGGCGAACACCGGGGAGCTGTTTTTT | TRBJ2-2 | 15 | . | . | TRBV13
CASGNSGELFF | TGTGCCAGCGGAAATAGCGGGGAGCTGTTTTTT | TRBJ2-2 | 11 | once | . | TRBV7-6
CASSFGEAFF | TGTGCCAGCAGCTTTGGTGAAGCTTTCTTT | TRBJ1-1 | 10 | . | . | TRBV7-9